The clone carrying this T cell receptor beta chain has only one observation. The sample is drawn from a study of control samples from healthy donors and cancer patients. Only in-frame clones appear in the TCRdb table, and some are missing; sequencing was by immunoSEQ multiplex PCR. In the table there are 140,000 to 150,000 clones, 75% to 90% of which are singletons. The clonotype comes from a man aged 25 to 40 in good health. Sequenced: blood.

For the CDR3, the DNA is TGTGCCAGCAGTAACAGGAAGATGAACACTGAAGCTTTCTTT. This translates into CASSNRKMNTEAFF. J is TRBJ1-1 and V is TRBV6-5; a possible D gene is TRBD1 (5 bases). Germline values: CDR1 MNHEY, CDR2 SVGAGI. This CDR3 has 14 residues. V was pared by 5 bases and J by 0 bases, with 10 bases between.